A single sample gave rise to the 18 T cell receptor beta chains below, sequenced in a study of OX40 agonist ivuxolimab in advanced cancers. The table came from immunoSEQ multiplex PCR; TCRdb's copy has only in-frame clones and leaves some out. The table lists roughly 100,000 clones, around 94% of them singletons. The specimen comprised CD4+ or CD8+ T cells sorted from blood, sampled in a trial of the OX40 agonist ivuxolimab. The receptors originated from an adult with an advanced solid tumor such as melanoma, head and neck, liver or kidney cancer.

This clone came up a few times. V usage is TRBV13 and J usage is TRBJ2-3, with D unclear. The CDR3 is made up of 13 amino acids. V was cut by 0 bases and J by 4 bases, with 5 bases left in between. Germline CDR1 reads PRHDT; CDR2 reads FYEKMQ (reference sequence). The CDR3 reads CASSLGISDTQYF. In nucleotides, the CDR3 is TGTGCCAGCAGCTTAGGTATTTCAGATACGCAGTATTTT.

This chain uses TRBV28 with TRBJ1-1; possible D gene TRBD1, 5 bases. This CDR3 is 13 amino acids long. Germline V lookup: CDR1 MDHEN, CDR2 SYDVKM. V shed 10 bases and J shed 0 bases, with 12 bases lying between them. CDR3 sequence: CATHLTVNTEAFF. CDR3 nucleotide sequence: TGTGCCACCCACCTGACAGTGAACACTGAAGCTTTCTTT.

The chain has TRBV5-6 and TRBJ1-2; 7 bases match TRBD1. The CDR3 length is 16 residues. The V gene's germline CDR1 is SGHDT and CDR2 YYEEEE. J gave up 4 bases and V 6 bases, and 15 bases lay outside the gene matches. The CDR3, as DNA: TGTGCCAGCATCTCCAAGGGGGACAGCAAGTCCTATGGCTACACCTTC. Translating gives CASISKGDSKSYGYTF.

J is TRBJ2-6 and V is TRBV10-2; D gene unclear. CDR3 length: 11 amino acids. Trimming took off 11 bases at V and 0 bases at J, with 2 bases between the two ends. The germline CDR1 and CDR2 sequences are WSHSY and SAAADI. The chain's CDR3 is CAASGANVLTF. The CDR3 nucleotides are TGCGCCGCCTCTGGGGCCAACGTCCTGACTTTC.

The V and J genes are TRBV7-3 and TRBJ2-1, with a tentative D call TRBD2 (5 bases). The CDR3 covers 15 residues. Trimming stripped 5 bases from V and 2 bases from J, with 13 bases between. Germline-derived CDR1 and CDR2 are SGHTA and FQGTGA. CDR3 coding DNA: TGTGCCAGCAGCCAAGGGAGAGTCGCCTACAATGAGCAGTTCTTC. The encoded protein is CASSQGRVAYNEQFF.

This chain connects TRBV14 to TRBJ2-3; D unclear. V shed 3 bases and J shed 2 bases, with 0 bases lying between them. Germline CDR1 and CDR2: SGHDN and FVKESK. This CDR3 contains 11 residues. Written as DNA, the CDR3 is TGTGCCAGCAGCCACACAGATACGCAGTATTTT. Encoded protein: CASSHTDTQYF.

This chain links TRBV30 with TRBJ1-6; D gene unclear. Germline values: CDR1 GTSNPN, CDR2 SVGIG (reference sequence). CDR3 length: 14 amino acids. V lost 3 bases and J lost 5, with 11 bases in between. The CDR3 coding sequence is TGTGCCTGGAGGAGGGTGTCTGATAATTCACCCCTCCACTTT. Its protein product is CAWRRVSDNSPLHF.

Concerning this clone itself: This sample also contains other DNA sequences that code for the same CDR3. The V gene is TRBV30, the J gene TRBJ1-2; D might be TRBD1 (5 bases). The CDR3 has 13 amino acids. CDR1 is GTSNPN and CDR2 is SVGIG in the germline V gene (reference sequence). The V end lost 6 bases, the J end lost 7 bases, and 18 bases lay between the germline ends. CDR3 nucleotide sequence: TGTGCCTGTCCCGGGACGGGGAGGTTTGGCTACACCTTC. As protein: CACPGTGRFGYTF. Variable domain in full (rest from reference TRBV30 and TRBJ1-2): SQTIHQWPATLVQPVGSPLSLECTVEGTSNPNLYWYRQAAGRGLQLLFYSVGIGQISSEVPQNLSASRPQDRQFILSSKKLLLSDSGFYLCACPGTGRFGYTFGSGTRLTVV.

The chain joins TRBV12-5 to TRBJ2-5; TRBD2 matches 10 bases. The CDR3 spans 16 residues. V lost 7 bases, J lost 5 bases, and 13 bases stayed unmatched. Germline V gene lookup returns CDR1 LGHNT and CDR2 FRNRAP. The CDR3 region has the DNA TGTGCTAGTGCCCGAGGGCTAGCGGGAGTTAGGGAGACCCAGTACTTC. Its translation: CASARGLAGVRETQYF.

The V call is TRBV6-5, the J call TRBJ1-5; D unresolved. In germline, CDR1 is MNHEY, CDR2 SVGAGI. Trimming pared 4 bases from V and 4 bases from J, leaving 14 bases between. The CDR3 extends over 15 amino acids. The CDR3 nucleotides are TGTGCCAGCAGTTTTAGGGCAGCCCCAAATCAGCCCCAGCATTTT. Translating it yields CASSFRAAPNQPQHF.

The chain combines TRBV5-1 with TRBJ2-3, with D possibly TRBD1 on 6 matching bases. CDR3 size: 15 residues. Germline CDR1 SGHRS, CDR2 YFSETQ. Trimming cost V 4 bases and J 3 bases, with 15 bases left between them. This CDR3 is CASSPGAQGTDTQYF. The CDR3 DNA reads TGCGCCAGCAGCCCCGGGGCCCAGGGGACAGATACGCAGTATTTT.

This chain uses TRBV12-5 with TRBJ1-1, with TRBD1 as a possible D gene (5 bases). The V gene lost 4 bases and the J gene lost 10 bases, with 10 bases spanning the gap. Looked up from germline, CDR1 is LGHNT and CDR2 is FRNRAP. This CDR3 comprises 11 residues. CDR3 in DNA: TGTGCTAGTGGTTGGGACGGGGGAGCTTTCTTT. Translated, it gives CASGWDGGAFF. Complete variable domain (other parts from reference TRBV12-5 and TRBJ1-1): DARVTQTPRHKVTEMGQEVTMRCQPILGHNTVFWYRQTMMQGLELLAYFRNRAPLDDSGMPKDRFSAEMPDATLATLKIQPSEPRDSAVYFCASGWDGGAFFGQGTRLTVV.

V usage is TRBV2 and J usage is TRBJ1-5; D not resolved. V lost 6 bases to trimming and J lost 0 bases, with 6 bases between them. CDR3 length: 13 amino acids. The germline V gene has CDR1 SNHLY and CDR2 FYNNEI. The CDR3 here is CASRGNSNQPQHF. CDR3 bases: TGTGCCAGCAGAGGCAATAGCAATCAGCCCCAGCATTTT.

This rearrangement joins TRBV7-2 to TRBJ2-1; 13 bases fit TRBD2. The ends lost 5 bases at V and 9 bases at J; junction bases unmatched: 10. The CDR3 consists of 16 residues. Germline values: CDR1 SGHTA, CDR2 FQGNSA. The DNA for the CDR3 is TGTGCCAGCAGCAGCTCTGGGACTAGCGGGGTGGGTGAGCAGTTCTTC. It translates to CASSSSGTSGVGEQFF.

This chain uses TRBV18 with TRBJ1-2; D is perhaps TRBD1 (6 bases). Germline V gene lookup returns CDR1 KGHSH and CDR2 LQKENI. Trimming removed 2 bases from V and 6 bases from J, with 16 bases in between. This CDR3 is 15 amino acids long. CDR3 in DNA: TGTGCCAGCTCACCAGTAGGGAACAGGGACAATGGCTACACCTTC. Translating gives CASSPVGNRDNGYTF.

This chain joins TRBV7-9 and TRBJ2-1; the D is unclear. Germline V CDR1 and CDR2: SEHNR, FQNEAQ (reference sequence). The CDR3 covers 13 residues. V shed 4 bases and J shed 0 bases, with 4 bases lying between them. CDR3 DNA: TGTGCCAGCAGCTCGAGCTCCTACAATGAGCAGTTCTTC. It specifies CASSSSSYNEQFF.

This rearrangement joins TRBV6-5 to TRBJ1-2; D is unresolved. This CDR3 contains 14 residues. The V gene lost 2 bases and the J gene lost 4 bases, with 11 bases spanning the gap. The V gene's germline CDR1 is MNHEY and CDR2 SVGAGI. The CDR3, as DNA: TGTGCCAGCAGTTACGCGGGCAGCTCCTATGGCTACACCTTC. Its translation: CASSYAGSSYGYTF.

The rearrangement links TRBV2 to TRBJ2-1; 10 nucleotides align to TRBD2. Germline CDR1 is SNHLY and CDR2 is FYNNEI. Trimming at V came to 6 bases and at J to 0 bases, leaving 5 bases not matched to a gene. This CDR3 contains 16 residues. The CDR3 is CASRGLADSSYNEQFF. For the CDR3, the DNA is TGTGCCAGCAGAGGACTAGCGGATAGCTCCTACAATGAGCAGTTCTTC.